A single sample is the source of the 20 T cell receptor beta chains below, sequenced in a study of T-cell reconstitution after alpha-beta-depleted transplantation in children. A TCRbeta library incorporating unique molecular identifiers was prepared. TCRdb independently ran MiXCR on the PCR reads; one entry per CDR3 protein. The sample yields about 18,000 distinct CDR3 sequences, under 6.5% seen once. The sample consisted of PBMCs, taken before TCRalphabeta/CD19-depleted stem cell transplant. These receptors came from a boy aged 10-17 years with acute lymphoblastic leukemia, due to receive a stem cell transplant.

Many counts were recorded for this clonotype. The chain employs TRBV20-1 and TRBJ2-3, with 13 positions matching TRBD2. The CDR3 has 15 amino acids. CDR1 and CDR2 from the germline V gene are DFQATT and SNEGSKA (reference sequence). Unmatched junction bases numbered 7, after V lost 5 bases and J lost 5 bases. DNA of the CDR3: TGCAGTGCTGGGACTAGCGGGATCTTGGAAGATACGCAGTATTTT. Translation: CSAGTSGILEDTQYF.

This clonotype appeared many times. The chain links TRBV19 to TRBJ1-5; possibly TRBD1 for D (6 bases). The CDR3 contains 14 residues. The V and J ends lost 5 bases and 5 bases respectively, with 13 bases between them. Germline V gene lookup returns CDR1 LNHDA and CDR2 SQIVND (reference sequence). CDR3 loop: CASSPDSWDQPQHF. The CDR3 coding sequence is TGTGCCAGTAGTCCGGACAGCTGGGATCAGCCCCAGCATTTT.

This clonotype was counted at least ten times. The chain has TRBV4-2 and TRBJ2-7; maybe TRBD2 (5 bases). The CDR3 has 15 amino acids. Trimming stripped 0 bases from V and 6 bases from J, with 15 bases between. CDR1 and CDR2 from the germline V gene are LGHNA and YNFKEQ. The CDR3: CASSQEQDIRGEQYF. The DNA for the CDR3 is TGTGCCAGCAGCCAAGAACAAGACATACGGGGCGAGCAGTACTTC.

CDR3 sequence: CAMSPRPSPLRNEQFF. The CDR3 DNA is TGTGCCATGAGCCCCCGGCCTAGCCCCCTTCGGAATGAGCAGTTCTTC. V is TRBV25-1 and J is TRBJ2-1; D is possibly TRBD2 (5 bases). CDR1 and CDR2 (germline): MGHDK, SYGVNS. This CDR3 is built from 16 residues. With 10 bases removed from V and 7 bases from J, the gap between germline ends came to 26 bases.

The chain combines TRBV13 with TRBJ2-1; no definite D call. Germline CDR1 is PRHDT and CDR2 is FYEKMQ (reference sequence). The CDR3 sequence is 16 residues long. The ends were cut back, 0 bases at V and 0 bases at J, with 9 bases in the middle. Written as DNA, the CDR3 is TGTGCCAGCAGCTTAGGGGCGGCAAGCTCCTACAATGAGCAGTTCTTC. Its protein is CASSLGAASSYNEQFF. The variable domain in full, with the rest retrieved from reference TRBV13 and TRBJ2-1, is AAGVIQSPRHLIKEKRETATLKCYPIPRHDTVYWYQQGPGQDPQFLISFYEKMQSDKGSIPDRFSAQQFSDYHSELNMSSLELGDSALYFCASSLGAASSYNEQFFGPGTRLTVL.

This clonotype is classed as medium-sized. The V and J genes are TRBV6-6 and TRBJ2-7; 7 bases match TRBD1. Losses at the gene ends were 2 bases for V and 3 bases for J; bases not matched to a gene: 1. The CDR3 has 13 amino acids. CDR1 and CDR2 from the germline V gene are MNHNY and SVGAGI (reference sequence). The CDR3 protein is CASSYRDSYEQYF. Here the CDR3 DNA reads TGTGCCAGCAGTTACCGGGACAGCTACGAGCAGTACTTC.

This clonotype occurred many times. The V gene is TRBV5-1, the J gene TRBJ1-3; tentatively, D is TRBD1 (5 bases). CDR3 length: 14 amino acids. The V end was cut by 4 bases, the J end by 3 bases, with 11 bases between. Germline V gene lookup returns CDR1 SGHRS and CDR2 YFSETQ. The CDR3 nucleotides read TGCGCCAGCAGCCCGGCCAGGGATGGAAACACCATATATTTT. It is translated as CASSPARDGNTIYF. Based on the CDR3 plus reference TRBV5-1 and TRBJ1-3, the full variable domain is KAGVTQTPRYLIKTRGQQVTLSCSPISGHRSVSWYQQTPGQGLQFLFEYFSETQRNKGNFPGRFSGRQFSNSRSEMNVSTLELGDSALYLCASSPARDGNTIYFGEGSWLTVV.

The sample holds many counts of this clonotype. The chain is built from TRBV10-3 and TRBJ1-5, with D possibly TRBD1 on 6 matching bases. The germline gives CDR1 ENHRY, CDR2 SYGVKD. Trimming pared 3 bases from V and 8 bases from J, leaving 17 bases between. The CDR3 is made up of 15 amino acids. The CDR3 coding sequence is TGTGCCATCAGTGACCCGGGAAAGGGGGACGAGCCCCAGCATTTT. It yields the protein CAISDPGKGDEPQHF.

This clonotype has a count of ten or more. V is TRBV18 and J is TRBJ1-2; D perhaps matches TRBD1 (6 bases). With 2 bases removed from V and 2 bases from J, the gap between germline ends came to 15 bases. CDR3 length: 16 amino acids. Germline V lookup: CDR1 KGHSH, CDR2 LQKENI. The CDR3: CASSPFTGFSNYGYTF. The CDR3 DNA reads as TGTGCCAGCTCACCATTCACAGGGTTTTCCAACTATGGCTACACCTTC.

This clonotype was found many times. This sequence joins TRBV4-3 and TRBJ1-5, with 7 bases that match TRBD1. There are 17 residues in the CDR3. V was clipped by 5 bases and J by 8 bases; unmatched bases: 18. Germline values: CDR1 LGHNA, CDR2 YSLEER. The CDR3 coding sequence is TGCGCCAGCAGCTCCCAACTTAGGACAGGTTCGAGTGAGCCCCAGCATTTT. It is translated as CASSSQLRTGSSEPQHF.

This clonotype was seen at least ten times. The chain joins TRBV12-3 or TRBV12-4 to TRBJ2-1, with D perhaps matching TRBD1 or TRBD2 (5 bases each). V lost 1 base to trimming and J lost 9 bases, with 7 bases between them. The CDR3 loop spans 12 amino acids. Written as DNA, the CDR3 is TGTGCCAGCAGTTTAGGGGGGAGTGAGCAGTTCTTC. Encoded protein: CASSLGGSEQFF.

This clonotype has ten or more counts. The chain has TRBV6-2 or TRBV6-3 and TRBJ2-7; D is unresolved. V lost 2 bases to trimming and J lost 7 bases, with 12 bases between them. Germline CDR1 is MNHEY and CDR2 is SVGEGT. There are 13 residues in the CDR3. The CDR3 reads CASSYPPPGEQYF. The CDR3 bases are TGTGCCAGCAGTTACCCACCACCTGGGGAGCAGTACTTC.

This clonotype came up many times. The V and J genes are TRBV4-2 and TRBJ1-6; 7 bases fit TRBD1. The CDR3 covers 15 residues. Trimming cost V 4 bases and J 10 bases; bases outside gene matches: 10. Germline V gene sequence: CDR1 LGHNA, CDR2 YNFKEQ. In DNA, the CDR3 is TGTGCCAGCAGCCTCCTCAGGGGGACGCGGTCACCCCTCCACTTT. It translates to CASSLLRGTRSPLHF.

The table lists this clonotype with many counts. The CDR3 DNA follows: TGCGCCAGCAGCCTGTATATAGGTGCCCAGGAAAAACTGTTTTTT. Its protein is CASSLYIGAQEKLFF. The chain uses TRBV5-1 and TRBJ1-4; D is ambiguous. Germline V gene sequence: CDR1 SGHRS, CDR2 YFSETQ. This CDR3 has 15 amino acids. Trimming pared 4 bases from V and 8 bases from J, leaving 18 bases between.

This clonotype was seen repeatedly, ten times or more. The chain carries TRBV20-1 and TRBJ2-5, with TRBD2 matching over 12 bases. Looked up from germline, CDR1 is DFQATT and CDR2 is SNEGSKA (reference sequence). J gave up 3 bases and V 5 bases, and 13 bases lay outside the gene matches. The CDR3 spans 17 residues. The CDR3 DNA reads as TGCAGTGCTCCTCCTGGACTAGCGGGGCAGACCGAAGAGACCCAGTACTTC. Its translation is CSAPPGLAGQTEETQYF.

The sample holds many counts of this clonotype. V gene TRBV10-3 combines with J gene TRBJ1-5, with D possibly TRBD1 on 5 matching bases. The V end lost 4 bases, the J end lost 4 bases, and 8 bases lay between the germline ends. The CDR3 length is 13 residues. Germline CDR1 ENHRY, CDR2 SYGVKD. CDR3 DNA: TGTGCCATCAGTGTCGACAGTAATCAGCCCCAGCATTTT. Its translation: CAISVDSNQPQHF.

This clonotype counts as medium-sized. The DNA of the CDR3 is TGTGCCAGCAGCTTATACAGGGGGCTCCTCCAACGGCCCCATACTGAAGCTTTCTTT. Translated: CASSLYRGLLQRPHTEAFF. The chain has TRBV5-7 and TRBJ1-1; 9 bases map to TRBD1. TRBV5-7 is placed among ORFs of uncertain function. V lost 2 bases to trimming and J lost 5 bases; unmatched junction nucleotides: 19. The CDR3 totals 19 residues.

The chain combines TRBV27 with TRBJ1-1, with D perhaps TRBD1 (5 bases). Deletions cut 5 bases from V and 1 base from J, with 11 bases between. This CDR3 is 14 amino acids long. Germline CDR1 is MNHEY and CDR2 is SMNVEV (reference sequence). CDR3 loop: CASSLQGGNTEAFF. In DNA, the CDR3 is TGTGCCAGCAGTCTTCAGGGCGGGAACACTGAAGCTTTCTTT.

The table lists this clonotype with many counts. The chain is built from TRBV28 and TRBJ2-7, with 7 positions matching TRBD2. CDR1 is MDHEN, CDR2 SYDVKM, per germline. The length of the CDR3 is 12 residues. The V segment lost 7 bases and the J segment 4 bases; nucleotides outside the gene matches: 4. The CDR3 here is CASTLRGYEQYF. The CDR3 DNA sequence: TGTGCCAGCACCCTGCGGGGGTACGAGCAGTACTTC.

This clonotype was detected ten times or more. The rearrangement joins TRBV7-6 to TRBJ1-1; a possible D gene is TRBD1 (6 bases). The V gene lost 1 base and the J gene lost 1 base, with 7 bases spanning the gap. The CDR3 runs 14 residues. Germline CDR1 is SGHVS and CDR2 is FNYEAQ. CDR3 region: CASSLGGQNTEAFF. CDR3 in DNA: TGTGCCAGCAGCTTAGGGGGGCAGAACACTGAAGCTTTCTTT.